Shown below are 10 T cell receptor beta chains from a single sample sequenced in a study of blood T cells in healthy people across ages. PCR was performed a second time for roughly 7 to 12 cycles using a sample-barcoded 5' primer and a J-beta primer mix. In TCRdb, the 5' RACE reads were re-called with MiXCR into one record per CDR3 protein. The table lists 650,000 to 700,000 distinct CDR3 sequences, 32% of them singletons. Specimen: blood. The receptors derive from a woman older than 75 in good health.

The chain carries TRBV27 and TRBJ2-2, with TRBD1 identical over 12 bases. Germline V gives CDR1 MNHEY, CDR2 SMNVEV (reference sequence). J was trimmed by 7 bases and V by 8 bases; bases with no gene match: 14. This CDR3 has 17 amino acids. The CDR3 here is CASGSGQGANWIGELFF. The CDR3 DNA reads TGTGCCAGCGGCTCGGGACAGGGGGCAAATTGGATCGGGGAGCTGTTTTTT.

CDR3 coding DNA: TGTGCCAGCAGCTTAGTCACGCGGGGGCTAAACACCGGGGAGCTGTTTTTT. Its translation: CASSLVTRGLNTGELFF. This chain uses TRBV7-2 with TRBJ2-2, with a possible D match to TRBD2 (7 bases). CDR3 length equals 17 residues. With 1 base removed from V and 2 bases from J, the gap between germline ends came to 14 bases. CDR1 SGHTA and CDR2 FQGNSA come from the germline V gene.

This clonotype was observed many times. CDR3 amino acids: CSVRTGNEQYF. The DNA for the CDR3 is TGCAGCGTGCGGACAGGGAACGAGCAGTACTTC. This chain links TRBV29-1 with TRBJ2-7; 8 bases agree with TRBD1. This CDR3 contains 11 residues. V was pared by 6 bases and J by 5 bases, with 3 bases of the junction left unmatched. Germline CDR1 and CDR2: SQVTM and ANQGSEA.

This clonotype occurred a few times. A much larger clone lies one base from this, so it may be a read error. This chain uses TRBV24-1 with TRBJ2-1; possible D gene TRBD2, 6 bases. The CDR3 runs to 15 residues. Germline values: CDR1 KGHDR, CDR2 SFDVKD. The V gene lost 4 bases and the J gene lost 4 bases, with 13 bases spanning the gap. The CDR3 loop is CATSEGSGAYNEQFF. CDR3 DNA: TGTGCCACCAGTGAGGGTAGCGGAGCATACAATGAGCAGTTCTTC.

CDR3 sequence reads: CASSRPEKGSPLHF. CDR3 bases: TGTGCCAGCAGTCGACCAGAAAAAGGTTCACCCCTCCACTTT. The V call is TRBV25-1, the J call TRBJ1-6, with D hard to call. The V gene's germline CDR1 is MGHDK and CDR2 SYGVNS. V lost 5 bases to trimming and J lost 9 bases, with 14 bases between them. The CDR3 has 14 amino acids.

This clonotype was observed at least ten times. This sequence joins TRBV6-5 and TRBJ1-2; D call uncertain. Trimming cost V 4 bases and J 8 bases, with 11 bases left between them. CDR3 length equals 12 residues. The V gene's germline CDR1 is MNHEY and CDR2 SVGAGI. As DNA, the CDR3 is TGTGCCAGCAGTTCCGGGGAGGGAGGCTACACCTTC. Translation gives CASSSGEGGYTF.

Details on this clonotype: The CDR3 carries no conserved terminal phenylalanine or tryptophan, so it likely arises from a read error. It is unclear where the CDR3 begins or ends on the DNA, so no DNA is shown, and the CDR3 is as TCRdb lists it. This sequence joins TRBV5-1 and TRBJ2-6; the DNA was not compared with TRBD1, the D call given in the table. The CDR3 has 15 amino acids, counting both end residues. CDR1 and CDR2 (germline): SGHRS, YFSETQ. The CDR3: CASSGTGTGANVLTN.

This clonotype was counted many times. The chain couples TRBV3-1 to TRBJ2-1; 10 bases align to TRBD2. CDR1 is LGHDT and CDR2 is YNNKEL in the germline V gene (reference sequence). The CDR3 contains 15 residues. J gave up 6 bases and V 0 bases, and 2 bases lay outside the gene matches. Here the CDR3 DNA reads TGTGCCAGCAGCCAAGATCAGCGGGGGGGCAATGAGCAGTTCTTC. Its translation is CASSQDQRGGNEQFF.

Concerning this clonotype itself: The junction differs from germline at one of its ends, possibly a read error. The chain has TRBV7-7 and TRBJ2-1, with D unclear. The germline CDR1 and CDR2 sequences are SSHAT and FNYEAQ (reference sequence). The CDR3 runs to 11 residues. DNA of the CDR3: TGTGCCAGCAGCCCAAAATACGAGCAGGACTTC. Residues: CASSPKYEQDF.

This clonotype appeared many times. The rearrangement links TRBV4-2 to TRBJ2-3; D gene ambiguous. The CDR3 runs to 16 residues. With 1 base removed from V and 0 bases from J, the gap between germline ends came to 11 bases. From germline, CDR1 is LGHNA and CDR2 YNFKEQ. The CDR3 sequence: CASSQAVLSSTDTQYF. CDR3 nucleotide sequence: TGTGCCAGCAGCCAAGCCGTCCTGTCCAGCACAGATACGCAGTATTTT.